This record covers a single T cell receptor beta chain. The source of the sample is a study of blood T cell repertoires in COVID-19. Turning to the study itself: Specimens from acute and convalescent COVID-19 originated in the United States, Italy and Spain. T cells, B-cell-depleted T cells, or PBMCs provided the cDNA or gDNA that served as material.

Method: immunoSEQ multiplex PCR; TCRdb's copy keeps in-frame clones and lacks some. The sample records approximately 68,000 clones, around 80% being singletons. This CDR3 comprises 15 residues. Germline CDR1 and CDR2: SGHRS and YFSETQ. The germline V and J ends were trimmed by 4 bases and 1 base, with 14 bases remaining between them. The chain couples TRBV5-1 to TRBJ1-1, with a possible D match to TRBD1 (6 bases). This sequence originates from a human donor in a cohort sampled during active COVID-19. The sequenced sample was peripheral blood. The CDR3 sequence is CASSLIQGTNTEAFF. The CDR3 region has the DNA TGCGCCAGCAGCCTGATACAGGGCACGAACACTGAAGCTTTCTTT.